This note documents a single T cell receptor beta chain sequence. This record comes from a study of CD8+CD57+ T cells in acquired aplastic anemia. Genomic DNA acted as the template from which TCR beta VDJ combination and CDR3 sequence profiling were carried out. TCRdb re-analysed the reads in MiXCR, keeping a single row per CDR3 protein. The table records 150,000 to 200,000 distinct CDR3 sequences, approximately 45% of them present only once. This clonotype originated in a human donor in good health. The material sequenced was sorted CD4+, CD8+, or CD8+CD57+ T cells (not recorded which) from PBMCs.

The CDR3 DNA follows: TGCGCCAGCAGCGGCGGGACAGGGGGCGTTAATGAAAAACTGTTTTTT. This encodes CASSGGTGGVNEKLFF. V usage is TRBV5-1 and J usage is TRBJ1-4; 12 nucleotides match TRBD1. CDR1 is SGHRS and CDR2 is YFSETQ in the germline V gene. This CDR3 spans 16 amino acids. The junction had 5 bases not matched to a gene; V was cut back by 4 bases and J by 4 bases.